This TCR beta chain was identified in a study of Graves' ophthalmopathy and Graves' hyperthyroidism. This clonotype was counted at least ten times. Its antigen remains unknown. The study's findings and limits: The model predicted progression of ophthalmopathy with a sensitivity of about 70%, and its specificity was about 76%. In separating ophthalmopathy from stable hyperthyroidism, a 13-signature model achieved nearly 90% sensitivity and 81.08% specificity.

V lost 5 bases and J 3 bases, leaving 11 bases between the germline ends. Germline CDR1 and CDR2: SGHAT and FQDESV (reference sequence). This CDR3 has 13 amino acids. TCR beta CDR3 regions were amplified from RNA transcripts. RT-PCR with HTBI primers came first, then second-round multiplex PCR. TCRdb fed the multiplex PCR reads into MiXCR, producing one record per CDR3 protein. Of over a million distinct CDR3 sequences listed, about 38% are singletons. Input material: peripheral blood or thyroid tissue (not recorded which). The sequence was obtained from an adult man with Graves' hyperthyroidism. The rearrangement joins TRBV11-1 to TRBJ2-7, with D maybe TRBD1 (6 bases). The CDR3 spells CASSQDSLYEQYF. The CDR3 bases are TGTGCCAGCAGCCAGGACAGCCTCTACGAGCAGTACTTC.